Ten or more counts support the clone carrying this T cell receptor (beta chain). Its matching antigen is unknown. The germline V gene encodes CDR1 MNHNS and CDR2 SASEGT. V was pared by 7 bases and J by 7 bases, with 14 bases between. There are 12 residues in the CDR3. The source of the sample is a study of T cells after yellow fever vaccination. Broader study findings: Most clones from primary vaccination resurfaced after the booster (about 95% CD4, 75% to 90% CD8).

UMIs were added to TCR cDNA along with a universal primer site when it was made by 5'RACE template switching. TCRdb reprocessed the 5' RACE reads with MiXCR, giving one entry per CDR3 protein. Of about 300,000 distinct CDR3 sequences detected, around 7% appear once; the ten largest clones hold 18%. Sequenced here: PBMCs, sampled roughly seven weeks after the first yellow fever vaccination. The receptor was isolated from a young man who received the YFV17D yellow fever vaccine. The J gene is TRBJ2-7, the V gene TRBV6-1; D might be TRBD1 (5 bases). CDR3 amino acids: CASKGQTREQYF. The CDR3 DNA is TGTGCCAGCAAAGGACAAACGAGGGAGCAGTACTTC.